This T cell receptor beta chain was obtained from a study of OX40 agonist ivuxolimab in advanced cancers. Study conclusions and caveats: Dose levels from 0.1 to 3.0 mg/kg saw CD4+ and CD8+ blood T cells expand clonally by week 6.

The protocol was immunoSEQ multiplex PCR, while the TCRdb copy is restricted to in-frame clones and leaves out a portion. The sample consists of fewer than 90,000 clones, roughly 89% of them appearing once. Points on this clone: Its specificity is unknown.

This CDR3 has 15 amino acids. Trimming took off 5 bases at V and 7 bases at J, with 18 bases between the two ends. Germline CDR1 reads MGHRA; CDR2 reads YSYEKL. This specimen consisted of CD4+ or CD8+ T cells sorted from blood, obtained in a trial of the OX40 agonist ivuxolimab. This chain links TRBV4-1 with TRBJ1-5; D is undetermined. The receptor comes from an adult with an advanced solid tumor such as melanoma, head and neck, liver or kidney cancer. CDR3 DNA: TGCGCCAGCAGCTCCCAGATCCAAACAGCCCAGCCCCAGCATTTT. The encoded protein is CASSSQIQTAQPQHF.